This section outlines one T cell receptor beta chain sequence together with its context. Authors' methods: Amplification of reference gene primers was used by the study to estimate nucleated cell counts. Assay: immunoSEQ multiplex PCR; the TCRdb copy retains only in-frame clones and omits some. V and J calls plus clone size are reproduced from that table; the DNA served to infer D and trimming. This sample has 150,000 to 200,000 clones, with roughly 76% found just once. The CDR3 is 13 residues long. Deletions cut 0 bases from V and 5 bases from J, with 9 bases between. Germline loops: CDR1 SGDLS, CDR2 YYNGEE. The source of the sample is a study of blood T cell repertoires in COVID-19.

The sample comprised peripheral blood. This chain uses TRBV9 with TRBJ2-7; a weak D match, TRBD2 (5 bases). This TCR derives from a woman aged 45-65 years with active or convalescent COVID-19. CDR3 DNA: TGTGCCAGCAGCGTAGGCCCGGGGAACGAGCAGTACTTC. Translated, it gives CASSVGPGNEQYF.